One sample yielded the 28 T cell receptor beta chains listed below, sequenced in a study of cytomegalovirus exposure and HLA in healthy donors. This PCR relied on a set of 60 Vbeta primers and 13 Jbeta primers. Sequencing used immunoSEQ multiplex PCR; TCRdb keeps in-frame clones, though not all of them. Among over 110,000 clones listed, about four fifths were seen once. The sample was PBMCs. The receptor source for this set is a male donor in good health and CMV-seropositive.

This chain joins TRBV6-5 and TRBJ2-5, with D uncertain. The J call may be mistaken, given a closer DNA end match to TRBJ2-7. CDR1 and CDR2 (germline): MNHEY, SVGAGI. This CDR3 comprises 14 residues. The CDR3 bases are TGTGCCAGCAGTCTTTTTGGGGACTCCTACGAGCAGTACTTC. As protein: CASSLFGDSYEQYF.

The chain is built from TRBV18 and TRBJ1-5; 8 bases line up with TRBD1. The CDR3 runs to 15 residues. Germline V gene data show CDR1 as KGHSH and CDR2 as LQKENI. After removal of 4 bases from V and 7 bases from J, the junction contained 9 bases not matched to a gene. This CDR3 is CASSRAGGAEQPQHF. Here the CDR3 DNA reads TGTGCCAGCTCACGAGCAGGGGGCGCAGAGCAGCCCCAGCATTTT.

J is TRBJ2-7 and V is TRBV6-1; 10 nucleotides align to TRBD1. This CDR3 is built from 15 residues. The V segment lost 6 bases and the J segment 6 bases; nucleotides outside the gene matches: 11. Germline V gives CDR1 MNHNS, CDR2 SASEGT. In DNA, the CDR3 is TGTGCCAGCAGGGCCAAACCGGGACAGGGGATCGAGCAGTACTTC. It codes for CASRAKPGQGIEQYF.

The chain uses TRBV5-6 and TRBJ2-5; 9 bases line up with TRBD1. CDR1 is SGHDT, CDR2 YYEEEE, per germline. After removal of 2 bases from V and 5 bases from J, the junction contained 7 bases not matched to a gene. CDR3 length: 15 residues. CDR3 in amino acids: CASSFVTGGRETQYF. The CDR3, as DNA: TGTGCCAGCAGCTTTGTAACAGGGGGCCGGGAGACCCAGTACTTC. The full variable domain, rest sourced from reference TRBV5-6 and TRBJ2-5, is DAGVTQSPTHLIKTRGQQVTLRCSPKSGHDTVSWYQQALGQGPQFIFQYYEEEERQRGNFPDRFSGHQFPNYSSELNVNALLLGDSALYLCASSFVTGGRETQYFGPGTRLLVL.

The gene calls are TRBV4-3 and TRBJ2-1, with 7 bases lining up with TRBD2. The length of the CDR3 is 18 residues. Trimming at V came to 4 bases and at J to 0 bases, leaving 12 bases not matched to a gene. Germline V lookup: CDR1 LGHNA, CDR2 YSLEER. This CDR3 is CASSRAVRERSSYNEQFF. In nucleotides, the CDR3 is TGCGCCAGCAGCCGTGCGGTGCGGGAGAGGAGCTCCTACAATGAGCAGTTCTTC.

DNA of the CDR3: TGTGCCAGCAGCTCAACAAGACAGGGGCACTCACCCCTCCACTTT. It is translated as CASSSTRQGHSPLHF. The rearrangement uses TRBV13 and TRBJ1-6, with 8 bases identical to TRBD1. Germline V gene sequence: CDR1 PRHDT, CDR2 FYEKMQ (reference sequence). The CDR3 sequence is 15 residues long. V shed 4 bases and J 10 bases; nucleotides not matched to a gene: 9.

The chain employs TRBV9 and TRBJ2-7, with 9 positions matching TRBD1. Germline CDR1 and CDR2: SGDLS and YYNGEE. CDR3 length: 15 residues. The J segment lost 2 bases and the V segment lost 2 bases, leaving 5 bases of the junction unmatched. The CDR3 sequence: CASSVAGTGPYEQYF. The CDR3 DNA is TGTGCCAGCAGCGTGGCCGGGACAGGGCCCTACGAGCAGTACTTC.

The chain recombines TRBV9 with TRBJ2-7, with 8 bases matching TRBD1. J lost 5 bases, V lost 4 bases, and 8 bases had no gene match. Germline V gene data show CDR1 as SGDLS and CDR2 as YYNGEE. This CDR3 comprises 14 residues. CDR3 nucleotide sequence: TGTGCCAGCAGCCCATGGACAGGGCGTGACGAGCAGTACTTC. Protein sequence: CASSPWTGRDEQYF.

This clone was detected only a few times. The CDR3 bases are TGTGCCAGTAGCCCCCGGGACACGAATGAGCAGTTCTTC. As protein: CASSPRDTNEQFF. The chain is built from TRBV19 and TRBJ2-1; D is possibly TRBD1 (6 bases). CDR1 is LNHDA and CDR2 is SQIVND in the germline V gene (reference sequence). Trimming cost V 6 bases and J 7 bases, with 13 bases left between them. The CDR3 is 13 residues long.

The V and J genes are TRBV10-1 and TRBJ1-5; D is perhaps TRBD1 (5 bases). Between the trimmed V and J ends, which lost 4 bases and 1 base, there was a span of 23 bases. CDR3 length equals 19 residues. Germline lookup yields CDR1 WNHNN and CDR2 SYGVQD (reference sequence). CDR3 in DNA: TGCGCCAGCAGTGGGGGGGGGATCGTATCCCCCTTAAGCAATCAGCCCCAGCATTTT. Translated: CASSGGGIVSPLSNQPQHF.

The chain carries TRBV30 and TRBJ2-5; 7 positions match TRBD2. Trimming removed 2 bases from V and 3 bases from J; junction bases left unmatched: 6. The CDR3 spans 14 residues. Looked up from germline, CDR1 is GTSNPN and CDR2 is SVGIG (reference sequence). The CDR3 loop is CAWSYSAGEETQYF. As DNA, the CDR3 is TGTGCCTGGAGTTATTCGGCGGGAGAAGAGACCCAGTACTTC.

The V and J genes are TRBV6-5 and TRBJ2-7; the D gene is possibly TRBD1 (6 bases). CDR3 length: 14 residues. Germline assignment: CDR1 MNHEY and CDR2 SVGAGI. The V end lost 2 bases, the J end lost 3 bases, and 11 bases lay between the germline ends. In DNA form, the CDR3 reads TGTGCCAGCAGTTACGAGGACAGCCTCTACGAGCAGTACTTC. Its protein product is CASSYEDSLYEQYF.

This clone occurred a few times. The chain carries TRBV4-1 and TRBJ2-3; D is unresolved. Per germline, CDR1 MGHRA and CDR2 YSYEKL. V lost 1 base to trimming and J lost 2 bases, with 7 bases between them. This CDR3 is 14 amino acids long. The DNA for the CDR3 is TGCGCCAGCAGCCAAGCGTTAGTCACAGATACGCAGTATTTT. Encoded protein: CASSQALVTDTQYF.

The genes are TRBV5-1 and TRBJ1-2, with 7 bases identical to TRBD1. The germline gives CDR1 SGHRS, CDR2 YFSETQ. This CDR3 has 14 amino acids. V shed 0 bases and J 8 bases; nucleotides not matched to a gene: 7. The CDR3 region has the DNA TGCGCCAGCAGCTTGGAGGCGACAGGGTTGGGCTACACCTTC. It codes for CASSLEATGLGYTF.

The CDR3 protein is CASSLFLRIRVGRNRPYEQYF. CDR3 DNA: TGTGCCAGCAGTTTATTTTTGAGGATTCGTGTTGGGAGGAATCGGCCATACGAGCAGTACTTC. The chain combines TRBV28 with TRBJ2-7; the D gene is possibly TRBD2 (6 bases). The V and J ends lost 1 base and 4 bases respectively, with 32 bases between them. The CDR3 runs 21 residues. Germline lookup yields CDR1 MDHEN and CDR2 SYDVKM.

The chain has TRBV25-1 and TRBJ2-7; unclear D gene. CDR3 length equals 11 residues. The V and J ends lost 5 bases and 7 bases respectively, with 9 bases between them. Germline loops: CDR1 MGHDK, CDR2 SYGVNS. CDR3 nucleotides: TGTGCCAGCAGTTCCCGGTGGGAGCAGTACTTC. Its translation is CASSSRWEQYF.

V and J are TRBV6-5 and TRBJ1-2, with 10 bases aligning to TRBD1. The CDR3 is 13 amino acids. J gave up 8 bases and V 8 bases, and 8 bases lay outside the gene matches. From germline, CDR1 is MNHEY and CDR2 SVGAGI. The CDR3 nucleotides read TGTGCCAGCGGAAGGGACAGGGGAGGCGGCTACACCTTC. Translating gives CASGRDRGGGYTF.

V and J are TRBV2 and TRBJ2-3; D remains ambiguous. This CDR3 has 12 residues. Trimming cost V 4 bases and J 6 bases, with 8 bases left between them. Per the germline V gene, CDR1 is SNHLY and CDR2 is FYNNEI. CDR3 amino acids: CASSVGVDTQYF. CDR3 coding DNA: TGTGCCAGCAGTGTCGGAGTCGATACGCAGTATTTT.

The chain combines TRBV19 with TRBJ2-5; TRBD1 aligns across 9 bases. CDR3 length: 15 residues. Germline CDR1 reads LNHDA; CDR2 reads SQIVND (reference sequence). V gave up 5 bases and J gave up 3 bases; unmatched junction bases: 7. CDR3 region: CASSVNRDREETQYF. In DNA, the CDR3 is TGTGCCAGTAGTGTCAACCGGGACAGGGAAGAGACCCAGTACTTC.

Turning to this clone: Sequence at one end of the junction differs from germline and may be a read error. This chain links TRBV7-9 with TRBJ2-7; tentatively, D is TRBD2 (6 bases). The CDR3 covers 16 residues. CDR1 is SEHNR and CDR2 is FQNEAQ in the germline V gene (reference sequence). The CDR3 is CSSSFFSAQEGYEQYF. CDR3 DNA: TGTTCCAGCAGCTTTTTTAGCGCCCAGGAGGGCTACGAGCAGTACTTC.

In this sample, this clone turned up a few times. The rearrangement uses TRBV29-1 and TRBJ2-1; the match to TRBD2 covers 10 bases. CDR3 size: 14 residues. Germline CDR1 reads SQVTM; CDR2 reads ANQGSEA. J lost 8 bases, V lost 7 bases, and 11 bases had no gene match. For the CDR3, the DNA is TGCAGCGCCATGAGCGGGGGGGCCATCCATGAGCAGTTCTTC. Translation: CSAMSGGAIHEQFF.

The chain recombines TRBV5-5 with TRBJ2-3; 8 bases agree with TRBD1. V trimming: 3 bases; J trimming: 4 bases; junction bases outside the gene matches: 13. CDR1 and CDR2 from the germline V gene are SGHKS and YYEKEE (reference sequence). The CDR3 loop spans 17 amino acids. This CDR3 reads CASSSVPQGAPADTQYF. The CDR3 DNA reads TGTGCCAGCAGCTCAGTTCCGCAGGGGGCCCCAGCAGATACGCAGTATTTT.

This clone has only a few counts. The chain carries TRBV28 and TRBJ1-5, with unresolved D. Between the trimmed V and J ends, which lost 8 bases and 0 bases, there was a span of 14 bases. The CDR3 totals 15 residues. Germline V gene data show CDR1 as MDHEN and CDR2 as SYDVKM. CDR3 bases: TGTGCCAGCCGCACGAACGGGGTTAGCAATCAGCCCCAGCATTTT. This encodes CASRTNGVSNQPQHF.

The chain combines TRBV29-1 with TRBJ2-1, with TRBD2 matching over 10 bases. This CDR3 contains 15 residues. Germline CDR1 SQVTM, CDR2 ANQGSEA. V lost 4 bases, J lost 3 bases, and 6 bases stayed unmatched. The CDR3 region is CSVALSGGIYNEQFF. The CDR3 DNA reads TGCAGCGTTGCCCTTAGCGGGGGGATCTACAATGAGCAGTTCTTC.

The chain recombines TRBV27 with TRBJ2-5; TRBD2 aligns across 8 bases. The DNA end lines up better with TRBJ2-7; the J call may be wrong. CDR3 length: 18 residues. The germline V gene has CDR1 MNHEY and CDR2 SMNVEV (reference sequence). The CDR3 sequence is CASSPGGFTSGMGHEQYF. CDR3 DNA: TGTGCCAGCAGCCCGGGAGGCTTTACTAGCGGTATGGGGCACGAGCAGTACTTC.

The rearrangement joins TRBV7-9 to TRBJ1-5; TRBD1 is a possible D gene (5 bases). Germline CDR1 is SEHNR and CDR2 is FQNEAQ (reference sequence). V was clipped by 11 bases and J by 2 bases, with 10 bases between them. CDR3 length: 12 amino acids. The CDR3 nucleotides read TGTGCCGGCCAACAGGGCAATCAGCCCCAGCATTTT. It yields the protein CAGQQGNQPQHF.

The chain is built from TRBV9 and TRBJ2-7; D perhaps matches TRBD2 (5 bases). V lost 4 bases and J 2 bases, leaving 16 bases between the germline ends. The CDR3 loop spans 15 amino acids. The germline V gene encodes CDR1 SGDLS and CDR2 YYNGEE. The CDR3 here is CASSPSARETYEQYF. Written as DNA, the CDR3 is TGTGCCAGCAGCCCAAGCGCCCGGGAAACCTACGAGCAGTACTTC.

The chain is built from TRBV7-6 and TRBJ2-6; D perhaps matches TRBD1 (7 bases). CDR3 length equals 20 residues. Trimming shortened V by 4 bases and J by 0 bases, and 22 bases separated the two germline ends. The germline V gene has CDR1 SGHVS and CDR2 FNYEAQ. For the CDR3, the DNA is TGTGCCAGCAGCTCACACAGGGGAGGAACCCTCTACTCTGGGGCCAACGTCCTGACTTTC. It translates to CASSSHRGGTLYSGANVLTF.